Sequencing of this T cell receptor (beta chain) was carried out in a study of cytomegalovirus exposure and HLA in healthy donors. Study-level results: Most TCR sequences showed up rarely, but some public TCRs showed up in many donors. Earlier analysis yielded a pattern in which most TCR beta V segments were productive about 90% or about 30% of the time.

This cohort consisted of healthy bone marrow donors. The PCR had 60 Vbeta and 13 Jbeta primers. Using immunoSEQ multiplex PCR, the repertoire was profiled, and TCRdb retains in-frame clones only, with some absent. The table shows 150,000 to 200,000 clones, with 70% occurring only once. A remark on this clone: Its antigen remains unknown.

This CDR3 has 14 residues. Per the germline V gene, CDR1 is MNHNS and CDR2 is SASEGT. Trimming took 3 bases from V and 6 from J, leaving 12 bases between them. The sample was PBMCs. This chain links TRBV6-1 with TRBJ1-5, with D uncertain. This sequence originates from a man younger than 35 in good health and CMV-seropositive. The CDR3 spells CASSDGGPSQPQHF. As DNA, the CDR3 is TGTGCCAGCAGTGATGGAGGGCCGAGTCAGCCCCAGCATTTT.